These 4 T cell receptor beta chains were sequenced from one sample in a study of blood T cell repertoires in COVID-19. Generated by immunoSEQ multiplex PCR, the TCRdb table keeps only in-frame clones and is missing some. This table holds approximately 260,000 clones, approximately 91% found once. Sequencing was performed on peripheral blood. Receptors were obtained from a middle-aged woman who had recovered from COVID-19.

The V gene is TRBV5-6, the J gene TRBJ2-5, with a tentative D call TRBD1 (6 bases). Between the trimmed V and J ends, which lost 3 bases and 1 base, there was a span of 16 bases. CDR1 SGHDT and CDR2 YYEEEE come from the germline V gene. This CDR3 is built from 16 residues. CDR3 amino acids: CASSSLGTLSQETQYF. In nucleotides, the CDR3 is TGTGCCAGCAGCTCCTTGGGGACACTCAGCCAAGAGACCCAGTACTTC. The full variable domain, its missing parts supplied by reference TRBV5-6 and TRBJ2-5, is DAGVTQSPTHLIKTRGQQVTLRCSPKSGHDTVSWYQQALGQGPQFIFQYYEEEERQRGNFPDRFSGHQFPNYSSELNVNALLLGDSALYLCASSSLGTLSQETQYFGPGTRLLVL.

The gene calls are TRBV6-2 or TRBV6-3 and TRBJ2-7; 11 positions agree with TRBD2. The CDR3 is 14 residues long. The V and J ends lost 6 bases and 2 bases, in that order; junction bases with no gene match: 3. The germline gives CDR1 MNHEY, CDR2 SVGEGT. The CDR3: CASSTSGRTYEQYF. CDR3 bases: TGTGCCAGCAGCACTAGCGGGAGAACCTACGAGCAGTACTTC.

CDR3 sequence (DNA): TGTGCCAGCACCCTAGGTCGAGGCGGGGAGCTGTTTTTT. Translation gives CASTLGRGGELFF. The chain links TRBV7-3 to TRBJ2-2; D unclear. The CDR3 totals 13 residues. Trimming left V 7 bases short and J 7 bases short, with 13 bases between. Germline loops: CDR1 SGHTA, CDR2 FQGTGA.

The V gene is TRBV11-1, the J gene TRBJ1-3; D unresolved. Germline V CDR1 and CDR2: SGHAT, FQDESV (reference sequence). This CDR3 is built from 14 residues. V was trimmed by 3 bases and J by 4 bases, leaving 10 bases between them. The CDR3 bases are TGTGCCAGCAGCTTGAGCTCCAGGGGAAACACCATATATTTT. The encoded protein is CASSLSSRGNTIYF.